This TCR beta chain was sequenced in a study of blood T cell repertoires in COVID-19 (TCRdb year 2020). About the study as a whole: The collaborator samples originated in the United States, Italy and Spain and spanned the acute and convalescent phases of COVID-19. The samples were drawn from the first 160 participants of the ongoing ImmuneRACE study and from about 1,200 subjects provided by 6 global collaborators. The prospective study material was composed of cDNA or gDNA derived from T cells, B-cell-depleted T cells, or PBMCs. A de-identified subject ID, COVID-19 status, age in years and sex were almost always included in the sample metadata. Deeply sampled blood TCRbeta repertoires from subjects exposed to, actively infected with, or recovered from COVID-19 were included in the dataset. HLA class I and class II types, where available, came from metadata supplied by the sample provider rather than from assay-based typing. A freely available public database, intended as a resource for researchers studying the immune response to SARS-CoV-2, is where the repertoires were released. Beyond this particular receptor, the publication reports: The amount of clinical and demographic metadata varied by source and participant and was provided uncurated.

About this clone itself: Its recognized antigen is unknown. No quality values exist for individual bases; no much larger clone is one base distant.

TCRbeta CDR3 regions were amplified from genomic DNA by means of the immunoSEQ Assay, a bias-controlled multiplex PCR. The authors' pipeline ran thus. The number of nucleated cells in each sample was estimated by amplification of reference gene primers within the assay. To quantify the absolute abundance of each unique TCRbeta CDR3 rearrangement, sequence reads were collapsed and filtered. Productive Simpson clonality was computed per sample as the square root of Simpson's diversity index over productive rearrangements. In TCRdb, the immuneACCESS table is reduced to in-frame sequences with V and J assigned. These tables do not hold every clone; where another copy was compared, an unresolved V gene accounts for under half, and the others remain unexplained. The DNA was the basis for D and trimming; V, J and clone size are from that table. The sample table lists some 70,000 clones, just over 85% of them with a count of one. The leading ten clones occupy 5.5% to 8% of the sample.

Collaborating institutions collected whole blood in K2EDTA tubes following their own protocols. For TCRbeta analysis, collaborator samples were shipped as frozen whole blood, as isolated PBMCs, or as DNA extracted from either sample type. Clipping removes 5 bases from V and 1 base from J, with 3 as the unmatched junction base count. From the cysteine through the phenylalanine, the CDR3 covers 14 amino acids. The kept DNA is CDR3 alone, 42 bases in frame from the first base. The CDR1 and CDR2 encoded by the germline V gene (reference sequence) are LGHDT and YNNKEL. The chain employs TRBV3-1 (or the pseudogene TRBV3-2) and TRBJ1-1, and 8 junctional nucleotides match TRBD1. The sequencing sample was made of peripheral blood. The clonotype originates from a man aged 50 to 59 with active COVID-19. This receptor carries the CDR3 CASSDRGPNTEAFF. The DNA sequence is TGTGCCAGCAGCGACAGGGGCCCGAACACTGAAGCTTTCTTT.